The clone carrying this TCR beta chain was detected ten times or more. What it binds is not known. Sample-barcoded 5' priming and a J-beta primer mix drove a second PCR of roughly 6 to 12 cycles. One entry per CDR3 protein results from TCRdb running MiXCR on the 5' RACE reads. The sample has about 1.6 million distinct CDR3 sequences; about 35% are singletons. The CDR3 covers 12 residues. The germline gives CDR1 MNHNY, CDR2 SVGAGI (reference sequence). Trimming stripped 2 bases from V and 10 bases from J, with 10 bases between. The data were obtained in a study of blood T cells in healthy people across ages. General study findings and limits: Across the age range, TCR beta diversity per million T cells fell in a roughly linear way. Unsorted PBMC input precluded a conclusive naive versus antigen-experienced comparison. A greater number of naive CD4+ cells and higher diversity distinguished long-lived donors from aged donors.

The sequencing sample was made of blood. V usage is TRBV6-6 and J usage is TRBJ2-3; D is possibly TRBD2 (5 bases). The origin of this receptor is a woman in her thirties in good health. The CDR3 region has the DNA TGTGCCAGCAGTTACCTTCGAGCGGCGCAGTATTTT. Its protein is CASSYLRAAQYF.